This TCR beta chain was retrieved from a study of Ad26.COV2.S vaccination and SARS-CoV-2 variants. The study, taken as a whole, reports: Participants in the vaccine arm had higher spike-specific TCR breadth; placebo recipients had lower.

This clone was recorded once. Its antigen is unknown. Libraries were prepared by immunoSEQ multiplex PCR; TCRdb keeps only in-frame clonotypes and omits some of them. The table lists hundreds of thousands of clones, over 75% of them singletons. Stated treatment: roughly 20 received Ad26.COV2.S at low or high dose, single or two shots; 5 received placebo; per-sample allocation not given. The investigators took samples on day 63 after the first vaccine or placebo injection. This TCR was recovered from a person aged 18-60 years who received the Ad26.COV2.S COVID-19 vaccine or a placebo. This specimen was peripheral blood, taken in a trial of Ad26.COV2.S vaccine versus placebo.

This CDR3 reads CASSLDVSGSNQYF. The CDR3 nucleotides read TGTGCCAGCAGCTTAGATGTGTCAGGGAGTAACCAGTACTTC. V is TRBV7-2 and J is TRBJ2-5; either TRBD1 or TRBD2 may supply D (5 bases each). The CDR3 covers 14 residues. CDR1 is SGHTA, CDR2 FQGNSA, per germline. With 1 base removed from V and 10 bases from J, the gap between germline ends came to 16 bases.